This T cell receptor beta chain was captured by sequencing in a study of T cell changes during pregnancy in multiple sclerosis (dated by TCRdb to about 2019). With regard to the full study: The study looked at changes in the T cell repertoire across pregnancy in women with multiple sclerosis.

Taken from the germline V gene, the CDR1 and CDR2 loops are SGDLS and YYNGEE. From the cysteine through the phenylalanine, the CDR3 covers 16 amino acids. CDR3 DNA only is kept here, 48 bases in frame from base 1. Trimming at the junction amounts to 1 base on V and 3 bases on J, and the germline ends lie 16 bases apart. The library was built by means of the immunoSEQ multiplex PCR assay. TCRdb holds this immuneACCESS table with in-frame rearrangements only. Some clones are missing; in checked studies, unresolved V genes explain under half, and the rest has no known cause. Present in this sample are just under 65,000 clones, approximately 94% of which were seen just once. The ten biggest clones cover 3.2% of the sample. Points on this clone: Its antigen is currently not known. No base qualities exist here, and no much larger clone lies one base off it.

Sequenced material: CD8+ T cells from peripheral blood mononuclear cells, taken in the second trimester of pregnancy. The receptor was derived from a female donor with multiple sclerosis, enrolled in a pregnancy study. The rearrangement joined TRBV9 to TRBJ2-5; 6 matching bases give a weak D call of TRBD2. Here the CDR3 is given as CASSVSSGSPKETQYF. The nucleotides are TGTGCCAGCAGCGTATCATCCGGGAGCCCCAAAGAGACCCAGTACTTC.